These T cell receptor beta chains were read from a single sample in a study of T-cell reconstitution after alpha-beta-depleted transplantation in children. From the PCR reads, TCRdb called clonotypes with MiXCR, one entry per CDR3 protein. The data hold 600,000 to 800,000 distinct CDR3 sequences, with around 13% observed a single time. The input for sequencing was PBMCs, taken before TCRalphabeta/CD19-depleted stem cell transplant. Every receptor here comes from a girl aged 2-10 years with congenital amegakaryocytic thrombocytopenia, due to receive a stem cell transplant. CDR3s include the opening cysteine and the closing phenylalanine or tryptophan. The order of the fields is clone size, V gene, D gene, J gene, CDR3 DNA, CDR3 protein. D genes are given only for firm matches. A row's size may be missing; if present it is once, few, many or a size class.

NA	TRBV20-1	NA	TRBJ1-1	TGCAGTGCTAGAGATTTTGGACGCCTCAGAGACACTGAAGCTTTCTTT	CSARDFGRLRDTEAFF
many	TRBV12-3/TRBV12-4	NA	TRBJ2-7	TGTGCCAGCAGAACAGGGACAACAGCTTCCTACGAGCAGTACTTC	CASRTGTTASYEQYF
NA	TRBV5-1	NA	TRBJ1-1	TGCGCCAGCAGCTTGGAAGGGAGATCAACTGAAGCTTTCTTT	CASSLEGRSTEAFF
NA	TRBV15	TRBD2	TRBJ2-7	TGTGCCACCAGCATCGGTGGACTAGTGGGCGAGCAGTACTTC	CATSIGGLVGEQYF
many	TRBV7-7	TRBD2	TRBJ2-7	TGTGCCAGCAGCTTAGGTGTAGCGGGAGACGAGCAGTACTTC	CASSLGVAGDEQYF
few	TRBV29-1	NA	TRBJ2-7	TGCAGCGTTGCTGTCGGCGGCGAGCAGTACTTC	CSVAVGGEQYF
NA	TRBV7-9	TRBD2	TRBJ2-7	TGTGCCAGCAGCTTAGGACTAGCGGGAGAGAGGTCCTACGAGCAGTACTTC	CASSLGLAGERSYEQYF
NA	TRBV7-2	NA	TRBJ2-7	TGTGCCAGCAGCAAAGGGGGAAACTACGAGCAGTACTTC	CASSKGGNYEQYF
many	TRBV5-1	NA	TRBJ2-7	TGCGCCAGCAGCCCAACCAGGGGAATCTACGAGCAGTACTTC	CASSPTRGIYEQYF
many	TRBV29-1	TRBD1	TRBJ2-5	TGCAGCGCCCTAAGAACCGGGACAGAACAAGAGACCCAGTACTTC	CSALRTGTEQETQYF
many	TRBV20-1	NA	TRBJ1-1	TGCAGTGCTAGAGTCCCCAGGGGTTTGGGAGCTTTCTTT	CSARVPRGLGAFF
many	TRBV7-6	NA	TRBJ2-1	TGTGCCAGCAGCTTACTCCTGAATGAGCAGTTCTTC	CASSLLLNEQFF
many	TRBV5-5	NA	TRBJ1-5	TGTGCCAGCAGCCCACTTCAAGGTCAGCCCCAGCATTTT	CASSPLQGQPQHF
many	TRBV5-1	TRBD2	TRBJ2-5	TGCGCCAGCAGCCCCGGGACTAATCAAGAGACCCAGTACTTC	CASSPGTNQETQYF
many	TRBV7-9	TRBD1	TRBJ2-7	TGTGCCAGCAGCTTAGGGGACAGGGCGATGGACGAGCAGTACTTC	CASSLGDRAMDEQYF
many	TRBV7-9	NA	TRBJ2-3	TGTGCCAGCAGCCCTCCCCCCCGGGAGTCGACAGATACGCAGTATTTT	CASSPPPRESTDTQYF
many	TRBV10-3	NA	TRBJ2-7	TGTGCCATCAGTGAGTCGCTCTCCGGGCAGTACTTC	CAISESLSGQYF
few	TRBV11-2	NA	TRBJ1-6	TGTGCCAGCAGCGTGCAGGATATTAATTCACCCCTCCACTTT	CASSVQDINSPLHF
few	TRBV4-1	TRBD2	TRBJ2-4	TGCGCCAGCAGCCAAGTTCCGGGGAGGGACATTCAGTACTTC	CASSQVPGRDIQYF
few	TRBV29-1	TRBD2	TRBJ2-7	TGCAGCGTGCCCGGACTAGCGGCCTACGAGCAGTACTTC	CSVPGLAAYEQYF
many	TRBV7-9	TRBD1	TRBJ1-2	TGTGCCAGCAGCTTAGAGACAGGGGTTTACGGCTACACCTTC	CASSLETGVYGYTF
many	TRBV20-1	NA	TRBJ1-1	TGCAGTGCTAGAACTCAGGGCACTGAAGCTTTCTTT	CSARTQGTEAFF
many	TRBV20-1	TRBD2	TRBJ2-1	TGCAGTGCTAGAGATCACGCGGGAGGGTCTTTTGAGCAGTTCTTC	CSARDHAGGSFEQFF
many	TRBV7-2	NA	TRBJ2-5	TGTGCCAGCAGCTTAGTCCGGGGGAGCGGTGAAGAGACCCAGTACTTC	CASSLVRGSGEETQYF
NA	TRBV29-1	NA	TRBJ2-3	TGCAGCGTTGAAGGCGGTGGGCGGGACACAGATACGCAGTATTTT	CSVEGGGRDTDTQYF
NA	TRBV5-5	TRBD2	TRBJ2-2	TGTGCCAGCAGCTTCAGGACTAGCGGAAAGACCGGGGAGCTGTTTTTT	CASSFRTSGKTGELFF
many	TRBV20-1	TRBD1	TRBJ1-5	TGCAGTGCTAGAAGACAGGGGTCGGGCAATCAGCCCCAGCATTTT	CSARRQGSGNQPQHF
few	TRBV20-1	TRBD2	TRBJ2-3	TGCAGTGCTCCCGGACTAGCGGGAGTTCCAGATACGCAGTATTTT	CSAPGLAGVPDTQYF
NA	TRBV30	NA	TRBJ2-5	TGTGCCTACCGGAATCAAGAGACCCAGTACTTC	CAYRNQETQYF
many	TRBV12-3/TRBV12-4	NA	TRBJ2-1	TGTGCCAGCAGCCTCGGTTGTGGGGCCCTCTTTTGTGAGCAGTTCTTC	CASSLGCGALFCEQFF
few	TRBV20-1	TRBD2	TRBJ2-1	TGCAGTGCTAGATCAAGCGGGAGCTCTGATGAGCAGTTCTTC	CSARSSGSSDEQFF
many	TRBV20-1	NA	TRBJ2-3	TGCAGTGCTGTCCCGAGCGCGGGAACAGATACGCAGTATTTT	CSAVPSAGTDTQYF
NA	TRBV5-6	NA	TRBJ2-5	TGTGCCAGCAGCATTCCAAGGGGGAAATCCAAAGAGACCCAGTACTTC	CASSIPRGKSKETQYF
many	TRBV20-1	NA	TRBJ1-1	TGCAGTGCTGGGGCCCCGAACACTGAAGCTTTCTTT	CSAGAPNTEAFF
few	TRBV12-3/TRBV12-4	TRBD2	TRBJ2-7	TGTGCCAGCAGCCTGGACGGGACTAGGTCGGACGAGCAGTACTTC	CASSLDGTRSDEQYF
NA	TRBV7-8	NA	TRBJ2-7	TGTGCCAGCAGCTTCGAGGGACGCGCCTACGAGCAGTACTTC	CASSFEGRAYEQYF
many	TRBV7-8	NA	TRBJ2-7	TGTGCCAGCAGCTCAGAGGAGGTTGGCCATAGAGAGCAGTACTTC	CASSSEEVGHREQYF
many	TRBV6-1	TRBD1	TRBJ2-5	TGTGCCAGCAGTGCCCGACAGGGGCTGGGGGAGACCCAGTACTTC	CASSARQGLGETQYF
few	TRBV20-1	NA	TRBJ2-1	TGCAGTGCCCGATATGGAGATGGGTACAATGAGCAGTTCTTC	CSARYGDGYNEQFF
NA	TRBV27	NA	TRBJ2-3	TGTGCCAGCAGCCGTCCTAGCACAGATACGCAGTATTTT	CASSRPSTDTQYF
few	TRBV24-1	NA	TRBJ2-5	TGTGCCACCAGTGAGTTTGCAGGGTATCCCGAACTCGAGACCCAGTACTTC	CATSEFAGYPELETQYF
many	TRBV5-1	TRBD1	TRBJ1-2	TGCGCCAGCAGCCCGGGACAGGGTTTGTATGGCTACACCTTC	CASSPGQGLYGYTF
NA	TRBV20-1	NA	TRBJ2-7	TGCAGTGCCAGTAATAGGGGCTCCTACGAGCAGTACTTC	CSASNRGSYEQYF
few	TRBV28	TRBD2	TRBJ2-3	TGTGCCAGCGGAACGAGCGGGACTAGCGGGGCCCATACGCAGTATTTT	CASGTSGTSGAHTQYF
many	TRBV5-6	TRBD2	TRBJ2-1	TGTGCCAGCAGCGAGGGACTAGCGGGCTCTAATGAGCAGTTCTTC	CASSEGLAGSNEQFF
NA	TRBV7-9	TRBD2	TRBJ2-1	TGTGCCAGCCGCGGACTAGCGGGGGATTTCAATGAGCAGTTCTTC	CASRGLAGDFNEQFF
NA	TRBV30	NA	TRBJ2-3	TGTGCCTGGAGTTTATACACAGATACGCAGTATTTT	CAWSLYTDTQYF
few	TRBV5-1	NA	TRBJ2-7	TGCGCCAGCAGATCGTATCTGGACTACGAGCAGTACTTC	CASRSYLDYEQYF
NA	TRBV4-1	TRBD2	TRBJ2-1	TGCGCCAGCAGCCAAGCCCCGGGACTAGCGAGTTACAATGAGCAGTTCTTC	CASSQAPGLASYNEQFF
many	TRBV20-1	TRBD2	TRBJ2-5	TGCAGTGCTAGTCGTAGCGGGAGCGAGACCCAGTACTTC	CSASRSGSETQYF
few	TRBV20-1	NA	TRBJ2-5	TGCAGTGCTAGAGATCGGCGGACTTCGCAAGAGACCCAGTACTTC	CSARDRRTSQETQYF
NA	TRBV4-1	TRBD1	TRBJ2-4	TGCGCCAGCAGCCAAGTCGGACAGGGTTTGGGCAAAAACATTCACTACTTC	CASSQVGQGLGKNIHYF
few	TRBV3-1	TRBD1	TRBJ1-4	TGTGCCAGCGGACTAGGGACAGGGAATGAAAAACTGTTTTTT	CASGLGTGNEKLFF
NA	TRBV12-3/TRBV12-4	TRBD2	TRBJ2-1	TGTGCCAGCAGTTTCGACGCGGGGGGCTCCTACAATGAGCAGTTCTTC	CASSFDAGGSYNEQFF
many	TRBV4-1	NA	TRBJ2-5	TGCGCCAGCAGCCCCTTGCCGGGGAAGGAGACCCAGTACTTC	CASSPLPGKETQYF
few	TRBV28	NA	TRBJ2-1	TGTGCCAGCAGTTTGGTGCGGGGCAGCTCCTACAATGAGCAGTTCTTC	CASSLVRGSSYNEQFF
many	TRBV5-4	NA	TRBJ2-7	TGTGCCAGCAGCTTGGGACAGAACGAGCAGTACTTC	CASSLGQNEQYF
NA	TRBV2	NA	TRBJ2-3	TGTGCCAGCAGTGGGGGACACAGTATCACAGATACGCAGTATTTT	CASSGGHSITDTQYF
many	TRBV5-1	TRBD2	TRBJ2-5	TGCGCCAGCAGTAGTAGCGGGAGTAGAGAGACCCAGTACTTC	CASSSSGSRETQYF
NA	TRBV7-9	NA	TRBJ1-1	TGTGCCAGCAGCTTTGATTCAGGGGACACTTTCTTT	CASSFDSGDTFF